The T cell receptor (beta chain) under discussion was sequenced for a study of spatial heterogeneity in lung cancer. Each TCR cDNA molecule carried a unique molecular identifier. TCRdb fed the 5' RACE reads into MiXCR, producing one record per CDR3 protein. The sample has 75,000 to 85,000 distinct CDR3 sequences; 15% to 25% are singletons. Regarding time point: sample taken at primary tumor resection. From tumor, nontumor lung or frozen PBMC, whole RNA was taken unsorted for sequencing. Donation came from around 72 patients with untreated early-stage non-small cell lung cancer. V was cut by 4 bases and J by 2 bases, with 12 bases left in between. Looked up from germline, CDR1 is SGHRS and CDR2 is YFSETQ. This CDR3 is built from 14 residues.

The chain is built from TRBV5-1 and TRBJ1-1; no firm D call. This receptor was obtained from a male donor with early-stage non-small cell lung cancer. Sequencing was performed on PBMCs, taken at surgery. CDR3 protein: CASSGGGDNTEAFF. CDR3 bases: TGCGCCAGCAGCGGAGGTGGGGATAACACTGAAGCTTTCTTT.